One sample yielded the 30 T cell receptor beta chains listed below, sequenced in a study of T cell responses to AZD1222 COVID-19 vaccine. Clones were sequenced by immunoSEQ multiplex PCR, and TCRdb holds only the in-frame ones, with some missing. Here the sample spans 100,000 or so clones, around 90% being singletons. The sample consisted of peripheral blood, taken on day 0 of AZD1222 vaccination. These receptors were taken from an adult in good health.

The chain recombines TRBV5-6 with TRBJ1-1; D perhaps matches TRBD1 (6 bases). Trimming took 0 bases from V and 13 from J, leaving 13 bases between them. The CDR3 sequence is 12 residues long. The germline V gene has CDR1 SGHDT and CDR2 YYEEEE. As DNA, the CDR3 is TGTGCCAGCAGCTTGGGCAGGGGTTATGTTTTCTTT. It codes for CASSLGRGYVFF.

The chain carries TRBV5-1 and TRBJ1-1, with 10 bases aligning to TRBD1. The V gene's germline CDR1 is SGHRS and CDR2 YFSETQ. The J segment lost 5 bases and the V segment lost 5 bases, leaving 12 bases of the junction unmatched. The CDR3 is made up of 16 amino acids. CDR3 amino acids: CASRKQGTGVETEAFF. CDR3 coding DNA: TGCGCCAGCAGGAAACAAGGGACAGGGGTTGAGACTGAAGCTTTCTTT.

This clone appeared a single time. The rearrangement uses TRBV18 and TRBJ1-6; 7 bases are shared with TRBD1. Germline V gives CDR1 KGHSH, CDR2 LQKENI. V lost 5 bases to trimming and J lost 8 bases; unmatched junction nucleotides: 9. CDR3 length: 15 amino acids. CDR3 DNA: TGTGCCAGCTCATGGGGACAGACCTTTGATTCACCCCTCCACTTT. Protein product: CASSWGQTFDSPLHF.

In nucleotides, the CDR3 is TGTGCCAGCAGCCAAGCCAGGGCGCTGAACACCGGGGAGCTGTTTTTT. Translation: CASSQARALNTGELFF. The chain has TRBV3-1 (or the pseudogene TRBV3-2) and TRBJ2-2; TRBD1 is a possible D gene (5 bases). The CDR3 covers 16 residues. Deletions cut 1 base from V and 1 base from J, with 10 bases between. The germline CDR1 and CDR2 sequences are LGHDT and YNNKEL (reference sequence).

V and J are TRBV13 and TRBJ1-6; no definite D call. The germline gives CDR1 PRHDT, CDR2 FYEKMQ (reference sequence). The V gene lost 2 bases and the J gene lost 7 bases, with 12 bases spanning the gap. The CDR3 consists of 15 residues. In DNA form, the CDR3 reads TGTGCCAGCAGCTTAAAAGCTGCAGGAAATTCACCCCTCCACTTT. Translating gives CASSLKAAGNSPLHF.

This chain joins TRBV2 and TRBJ2-7; D unresolved. Looked up from germline, CDR1 is SNHLY and CDR2 is FYNNEI. The CDR3 extends over 11 amino acids. Deletions cut 6 bases from V and 0 bases from J, with 3 bases between. The CDR3 here is CASRISYEQYF. The CDR3 DNA follows: TGTGCCAGCAGGATCTCCTACGAGCAGTACTTC.

This chain links TRBV7-2 with TRBJ1-1; D unresolved. This CDR3 region has 16 residues. V lost 5 bases, J lost 5 bases, and 21 bases lay in between. In germline, CDR1 is SGHTA, CDR2 FQGNSA. The CDR3, as DNA: TGTGCCAGCAGCAAAACACGGACGGGGATAGGGACTGAAGCTTTCTTT. Translated: CASSKTRTGIGTEAFF.

The DNA for the CDR3 is TGCAGCGTAGGGGATCTAGACAGGGCGTACCAAGAGACCCAGTACTTC. Its protein is CSVGDLDRAYQETQYF. The V gene is TRBV29-1, the J gene TRBJ2-5, with TRBD1 matching 7 bases. This CDR3 has 16 residues. The V and J ends lost 6 bases and 0 bases, in that order; junction bases with no gene match: 13. CDR1 is SQVTM, CDR2 ANQGSEA, per germline.

The chain has TRBV23-1 and TRBJ1-2, with 8 positions matching TRBD1. TRBV23-1 is classed as an ORF, of uncertain function. The trim removed 8 bases at V and 6 bases at J, leaving 5 bases unmatched. The CDR3 has 12 amino acids. The CDR3 bases are TGCGCCAGCCCCCAGGGGGCTGATGGCTACACCTTC. This gives the protein CASPQGADGYTF.

The chain uses TRBV19 and TRBJ2-5, with 10 bases matching TRBD2. This CDR3 has 16 residues. The J segment lost 4 bases and the V segment lost 5 bases, leaving 10 bases of the junction unmatched. Germline assignment: CDR1 LNHDA and CDR2 SQIVND (reference sequence). This chain's CDR3 is CASSPGTSAFGETQYF. The DNA of the CDR3 is TGTGCCAGTAGTCCCGGGACTAGCGCTTTTGGAGAGACCCAGTACTTC.

V and J are TRBV7-3 and TRBJ2-1; D might be TRBD1 (6 bases). CDR1 and CDR2 (germline): SGHTA, FQGTGA. The length of the CDR3 is 15 residues. Between the trimmed V and J ends, which lost 3 bases and 0 bases, there was a span of 9 bases. DNA for the CDR3: TGTGCCAGCAGCTTTGGGGGCACCTCCTACAATGAGCAGTTCTTC. Translation: CASSFGGTSYNEQFF.

The J gene is TRBJ2-2, the V gene TRBV4-2; D not resolved. V lost 1 base and J 8 bases, leaving 5 bases between the germline ends. The CDR3 sequence is 12 residues long. Looked up from germline, CDR1 is LGHNA and CDR2 is YNFKEQ. CDR3 in DNA: TGTGCCAGCAGCCAAGTCGGGGGGGAGCTGTTTTTT. Amino acid sequence: CASSQVGGELFF.

The chain is built from TRBV24-1 and TRBJ2-3; a possible D gene is TRBD2 (5 bases). Germline V gene data show CDR1 as KGHDR and CDR2 as SFDVKD. Deletions cut 5 bases from V and 1 base from J, with 15 bases between. CDR3 length: 16 residues. The chain's CDR3 is CATSALSGVGTDTQYF. In DNA, the CDR3 is TGTGCCACCAGTGCTCTAAGCGGAGTGGGCACAGATACGCAGTATTTT.

The rearrangement joins TRBV27 to TRBJ2-2; D is possibly TRBD2 (6 bases). Between the trimmed V and J ends, which lost 7 bases and 6 bases, there was a span of 18 bases. Germline CDR1 and CDR2: MNHEY and SMNVEV (reference sequence). CDR3 size: 15 residues. The CDR3 reads CASKRWEEGAGELFF. CDR3 coding DNA: TGTGCCAGCAAGAGGTGGGAGGAGGGAGCCGGGGAGCTGTTTTTT.

In its sample, this clone was seen a few times. The rearrangement joins TRBV24-1 to TRBJ1-5; 7 positions match TRBD1. V lost 1 base to trimming and J lost 3 bases; unmatched junction nucleotides: 8. CDR3 length equals 17 residues. Per germline, CDR1 KGHDR and CDR2 SFDVKD. The CDR3 sequence is CATSDLEEGQYNQPQHF. Written as DNA, the CDR3 is TGTGCCACCAGTGATTTAGAGGAGGGACAGTACAATCAGCCCCAGCATTTT.

The chain links TRBV18 to TRBJ1-5, with no clear D. Per the germline V gene, CDR1 is KGHSH and CDR2 is LQKENI. CDR3 length equals 13 residues. V was cut by 2 bases and J by 4 bases, with 6 bases left in between. The CDR3 is CASSPGVNQPQHF. The CDR3 coding sequence is TGTGCCAGCTCACCAGGGGTTAATCAGCCCCAGCATTTT.

The chain couples TRBV28 to TRBJ1-2; D not certain. CDR3 length: 15 amino acids. The V gene lost 5 bases and the J gene lost 9 bases, with 22 bases spanning the gap. Germline V gene lookup returns CDR1 MDHEN and CDR2 SYDVKM. CDR3 amino acids: CASSLGRIPSMSYTF. The CDR3 bases are TGTGCCAGCAGTCTAGGACGGATACCCTCTATGAGCTACACCTTC.

V is TRBV5-1 and J is TRBJ1-2; D possibly corresponds to TRBD1 (5 bases). Between the trimmed V and J ends, which lost 0 bases and 4 bases, there was a span of 13 bases. This CDR3 has 15 residues. Germline CDR1 SGHRS, CDR2 YFSETQ. The CDR3 spells CASSLASGGAYGYTF. The CDR3 DNA reads as TGCGCCAGCAGCTTGGCCTCGGGAGGGGCCTATGGCTACACCTTC.

In DNA form, the CDR3 reads TGTGCCAGCAGCGTTAATCAGGTGAATAATTCACCCCTCCACTTT. This sequence encodes CASSVNQVNNSPLHF. The chain has TRBV16 and TRBJ1-6, with D unresolved. Trimming took off 5 bases at V and 5 bases at J, with 13 bases between the two ends. The CDR3 loop spans 15 amino acids. Germline values: CDR1 KGHSY, CDR2 FQNENV.

The gene calls are TRBV11-3 and TRBJ2-1, with D unclear. The V gene's germline CDR1 is SGHNT and CDR2 YENEEA. V lost 0 bases and J lost 0, with 9 bases in between. This CDR3 has 16 amino acids. CDR3 sequence (DNA): TGTGCCAGCAGCTTAGATCACGGAACCTCCTACAATGAGCAGTTCTTC. Translation gives CASSLDHGTSYNEQFF.

The CDR3 DNA reads as TGTGCCTGGAGCCGCGGCACCACGAATCAGCCCCAGCATTTT. It encodes CAWSRGTTNQPQHF. This chain joins TRBV30 and TRBJ1-5; D is ambiguous. This CDR3 contains 14 residues. V shed 3 bases and J shed 4 bases, with 13 bases lying between them. Germline lookup yields CDR1 GTSNPN and CDR2 SVGIG (reference sequence).

This clone was observed once. The genes are TRBV27 and TRBJ1-6, with D maybe TRBD1 (5 bases). This CDR3 comprises 16 residues. The ends were cut back, 6 bases at V and 5 bases at J, with 17 bases in the middle. The germline V gene has CDR1 MNHEY and CDR2 SMNVEV (reference sequence). CDR3 nucleotides: TGTGCCAGCAGCCACCGGGACGGAGGGAATAATTCACCCCTCCACTTT. It yields the protein CASSHRDGGNNSPLHF.

V gene TRBV19 combines with J gene TRBJ1-5; 9 bases are shared with TRBD1. The CDR3 contains 15 residues. CDR1 and CDR2 from the germline V gene are LNHDA and SQIVND (reference sequence). V was clipped by 6 bases and J by 3 bases; unmatched bases: 6. The CDR3 DNA reads TGTGCCAGTAGATGGACAGGGGCCCTCAATCAGCCCCAGCATTTT. As protein: CASRWTGALNQPQHF.

The chain joins TRBV7-7 to TRBJ2-7; 7 nucleotides align to TRBD1. V gave up 5 bases and J gave up 7 bases; unmatched junction bases: 8. CDR1 SSHAT and CDR2 FNYEAQ come from the germline V gene (reference sequence). There are 13 residues in the CDR3. CDR3 amino acids: CASSLQGQGEQYF. As DNA, the CDR3 is TGTGCCAGCAGCCTACAGGGGCAGGGAGAGCAGTACTTC.

Worth noting for this clone: Different DNA sequences within this sample yield the same CDR3. The chain has TRBV27 and TRBJ1-5, with D possibly TRBD1 on 5 matching bases. Looked up from germline, CDR1 is MNHEY and CDR2 is SMNVEV (reference sequence). V shed 3 bases and J shed 3 bases, with 9 bases lying between them. CDR3 length: 14 amino acids. The chain's CDR3 is CASSFRGLNQPQHF. CDR3 bases: TGTGCCAGCAGTTTTAGGGGACTCAATCAGCCCCAGCATTTT.

V and J are TRBV5-1 and TRBJ1-3, with D possibly TRBD1 on 6 matching bases. In germline, CDR1 is SGHRS, CDR2 YFSETQ. The CDR3 totals 15 residues. V was pared by 1 base and J by 6 bases, with 14 bases between. CDR3 loop: CASSLLQGSENTIYF. The CDR3 DNA is TGCGCCAGCAGCTTGCTACAGGGCTCCGAAAACACCATATATTTT.

The chain couples TRBV11-3 to TRBJ2-1; the D gene is possibly TRBD1 (6 bases). Trimming left V 5 bases short and J 7 bases short, with 9 bases between. Per the germline V gene, CDR1 is SGHNT and CDR2 is YENEEA. The CDR3 spans 12 residues. The CDR3, as DNA: TGTGCCAGCAGCACACAGGGAAATGAGCAGTTCTTC. Translation gives CASSTQGNEQFF.

This sequence joins TRBV5-5 and TRBJ2-6; TRBD1 aligns across 8 bases. The V segment lost 4 bases and the J segment 0 bases; nucleotides outside the gene matches: 15. This CDR3 region has 20 residues. CDR1 and CDR2 from the germline V gene are SGHKS and YYEKEE (reference sequence). CDR3 protein: CASSLNHLQGAFSGANVLTF. CDR3 in DNA: TGTGCCAGCAGCCTGAACCATCTTCAGGGGGCGTTCTCTGGGGCCAACGTCCTGACTTTC. Supplemented by reference TRBV5-5 and TRBJ2-6, the full variable domain reads DAGVTQSPTHLIKTRGQQVTLRCSPISGHKSVSWYQQVLGQGPQFIFQYYEKEERGRGNFPDRFSARQFPNYSSELNVNALLLGDSALYLCASSLNHLQGAFSGANVLTFGAGSRLTVL.

The rearrangement links TRBV11-3 to TRBJ1-6; D is perhaps TRBD1 (6 bases). CDR1 and CDR2 from the germline V gene are SGHNT and YENEEA. Deletions cut 5 bases from V and 1 base from J, with 15 bases between. The CDR3 is 17 amino acids. The CDR3 DNA reads as TGTGCCAGCAGCGCACAGGGCGCCTGGTCCTATAATTCACCCCTCCACTTT. Its protein product is CASSAQGAWSYNSPLHF.

This sequence joins TRBV12-3 or TRBV12-4 and TRBJ1-1; D unclear. The CDR3 totals 13 residues. V was pared by 3 bases and J by 5 bases, with 10 bases between. The CDR3 DNA follows: TGTGCCAGCAGTTTGTTAGAAGTTACTGAAGCTTTCTTT. This translates into CASSLLEVTEAFF.